The clone carrying this T cell receptor beta chain showed up many times. Its antigen is not identified. These data come from a study of T cells in Graves' hyperthyroidism and ophthalmopathy. Study at large: Before treatment of any kind, peripheral blood was taken at initial diagnosis. Findings and caveats of the study: Appearing also in blood were most of the thyroid clonotypes expanded above 0.001.

It was RNA transcripts that yielded the amplified TCR beta CDR3 regions. The HTBI primer set was used in a first-round RT-PCR of the TCR CDR3. TCRdb called the multiplex PCR reads again in MiXCR, with one record for every CDR3 protein. In the table there are 600,000 to 650,000 distinct CDR3 sequences, roughly 20% of which are singletons. The receptor's source is a man under 40 with Graves' ophthalmopathy. What was sequenced was blood.

The chain's CDR3 is CASSGMGGTEAFF. The CDR3, as DNA: TGCGCCAGCAGCGGGATGGGGGGCACTGAAGCTTTCTTT. J is TRBJ1-1 and V is TRBV5-1, with D perhaps matching TRBD1 (5 bases). V lost 4 bases and J 4 bases, leaving 11 bases between the germline ends. Germline V CDR1 and CDR2: SGHRS, YFSETQ. The CDR3 runs to 13 residues. The whole variable domain, filled in from reference TRBV5-1 and TRBJ1-1, reads KAGVTQTPRYLIKTRGQQVTLSCSPISGHRSVSWYQQTPGQGLQFLFEYFSETQRNKGNFPGRFSGRQFSNSRSEMNVSTLELGDSALYLCASSGMGGTEAFFGQGTRLTVV.